The source of this T cell receptor (beta chain) is a study of blood T cell repertoires in COVID-19. Study at large: COVID-19 samples collected from the United States, Italy and Spain covered acute and convalescent phases.

V gave up 4 bases and J gave up 7 bases; unmatched junction bases: 9. Germline CDR1 is MNHEY and CDR2 is SMNVEV (reference sequence). The CDR3 sequence is 14 residues long. In the original analysis: From reference gene primer amplification, estimates of nucleated cell counts were derived. Sequencing was performed with immunoSEQ multiplex PCR; in TCRdb, only in-frame clones are kept and a portion is missing. V and J calls and clone size come straight from that table; D and trimming were deduced from the DNA. Here the sample spans 100,000 or so clones, about nine tenths being singletons. V usage is TRBV27 and J usage is TRBJ1-2; 7 nucleotides align to TRBD1. The receptor's source is a man aged 60 to 75 with acute or convalescent COVID-19. Sequences were obtained from peripheral blood. The CDR3, as DNA: TGTGCCAGCAGTTCCGACAGGGAGGCAGCTGGCTACACCTTC. Translated: CASSSDREAAGYTF.